Listed here are 9 T cell receptor beta chains from one sample, sequenced in a study of shared clonotypes between healthy human individuals. The repertoire was sequenced with immunoSEQ multiplex PCR; TCRdb's copy has only in-frame clones and lacks some. The table includes 2 million to 3 million clones, roughly 93% detected once. Sequenced: naive CD4+ T cells from PBMCs. The subset was: CD45RA+ positively selected. All receptors come from a man aged 18 to 30 in good health. Some clones in this sample may be carry-over from other donors' samples.

The chain uses TRBV4-1 and TRBJ1-1, with 10 bases lining up with TRBD1. This CDR3 spans 14 amino acids. V shed 4 bases and J 6 bases; nucleotides not matched to a gene: 5. Germline lookup yields CDR1 MGHRA and CDR2 YSYEKL. This chain's CDR3 is CASSRTGGGPEAFF. For the CDR3, the DNA is TGCGCCAGCAGCCGGACAGGGGGAGGGCCTGAAGCTTTCTTT.

The chain is built from TRBV19 and TRBJ2-5; either TRBD1 or TRBD2 may fit D (5 bases each). Germline loops: CDR1 LNHDA, CDR2 SQIVND (reference sequence). The germline V and J ends were trimmed by 6 bases and 5 bases, with 19 bases remaining between them. This CDR3 has 15 amino acids. The CDR3 loop reads CASRSRGLPSETQYF. CDR3 DNA sequence: TGTGCCAGTAGGTCCCGGGGCCTACCCTCCGAGACCCAGTACTTC.

The chain combines TRBV14 with TRBJ1-4, with 8 bases aligning to TRBD1. Germline values: CDR1 SGHDN, CDR2 FVKESK. CDR3 length equals 18 residues. Unmatched junction bases numbered 9, after V lost 1 base and J lost 2 bases. CDR3 loop: CASSQVPGGVRTNEKLFF. CDR3 DNA: TGTGCCAGCAGCCAAGTCCCAGGGGGCGTGAGGACTAATGAAAAACTGTTTTTT. The full variable domain, in which reference TRBV14 and TRBJ1-4 provide the parts outside the CDR3, is EAGVTQFPSHSVIEKGQTVTLRCDPISGHDNLYWYRRVMGKEIKFLLHFVKESKQDESGMPNNRFLAERTGGTYSTLKVQPAELEDSGVYFCASSQVPGGVRTNEKLFFGSGTQLSVL.

This clone was observed a single time. V usage is TRBV4-1 and J usage is TRBJ2-4; perhaps D is TRBD1 or TRBD2 (7 bases each). CDR1 and CDR2 from the germline V gene are MGHRA and YSYEKL. Deletions cut 2 bases from V and 6 bases from J, with 14 bases between. The CDR3 runs to 15 residues. The CDR3 protein is CASSQPDREGNIQYF. DNA of the CDR3: TGCGCCAGCAGCCAACCCGACAGGGAGGGAAACATTCAGTACTTC.

The chain uses TRBV6-1 and TRBJ1-1, with 8 bases identical to TRBD1. The CDR3 is made up of 14 amino acids. V lost 5 bases, J lost 4 bases, and 6 bases stayed unmatched. Germline CDR1 reads MNHNS; CDR2 reads SASEGT. The CDR3 region is CASSLRQGRTEAFF. The CDR3 DNA reads as TGTGCCAGCAGTCTCCGACAGGGGCGCACTGAAGCTTTCTTT.

This clone has just one count. The gene calls are TRBV6-5 and TRBJ2-5; a possible D gene is TRBD1 (6 bases). The germline CDR1 and CDR2 sequences are MNHEY and SVGAGI. The germline V and J ends were trimmed by 8 bases and 5 bases, with 18 bases remaining between them. The CDR3 length is 14 residues. CDR3 bases: TGTGCCAGCGGGAATAGGGGGTTTTGGGAGACCCAGTACTTC. This sequence encodes CASGNRGFWETQYF.

The V and J genes are TRBV10-3 and TRBJ1-1, with a possible D match to TRBD1 (5 bases). This CDR3 is 15 amino acids long. CDR1 and CDR2 (germline): ENHRY, SYGVKD. V lost 7 bases and J 4 bases, leaving 19 bases between the germline ends. The CDR3 DNA is TGTGCCATCATCGCGGAGGGTGGGGGTCCCACTGAAGCTTTCTTT. This sequence encodes CAIIAEGGGPTEAFF.

The genes are TRBV9 and TRBJ2-7; 10 nucleotides line up with TRBD1. Per the germline V gene, CDR1 is SGDLS and CDR2 is YYNGEE. V lost 4 bases and J lost 5; bases outside the gene matches: 12. The CDR3 spans 16 residues. The CDR3 DNA is TGTGCCAGCAGCATTACCGACAGGGGGCGAAGGAACGAGCAGTACTTC. The encoded protein is CASSITDRGRRNEQYF.

Note on this clone: Other DNA sequences within the sample encode an identical CDR3. The J gene is TRBJ2-5, the V gene TRBV7-8; D possibly corresponds to TRBD2 (5 bases). Trimming removed 3 bases at V and 5 bases at J, with 10 bases between. Looked up from germline, CDR1 is SGHVS and CDR2 is FQNEAQ. The CDR3 totals 13 residues. The DNA for the CDR3 is TGTGCCAGCAGCTTCCGGGAACGGGAGACCCAGTACTTC. Amino acid sequence: CASSFRERETQYF.